The following is a TCR beta chain sequence with its context. What it binds is not known. These data originate in a study of cytomegalovirus exposure and HLA in healthy donors. Study observations and caveats: The authors excluded some V segments, including TRBV6-2 and TRBV6-3, as indistinguishable. The study recorded 164 TCR beta chains that were cytomegalovirus-associated. TCR beta V- and J-gene trimming, according to a later analysis, was linked to a missense DCLRE1C variant.

Primers: 60 Vbeta forward and 13 Jbeta reverse. Using immunoSEQ multiplex PCR, the repertoire was profiled, and TCRdb retains in-frame clones only, with some absent. The profile shows under 200,000 clones, 75% to 85% of them singletons. V lost 9 bases, J lost 3 bases, and 12 bases lay in between. There are 12 residues in the CDR3. The germline CDR1 and CDR2 sequences are MDHEN and SYDVKM. This receptor was identified in a male donor in good health and CMV-seropositive. The material sequenced was PBMCs. The rearrangement joins TRBV28 to TRBJ2-7; weak D call: TRBD2 (5 bases). The CDR3 loop reads CASLTGNYEQYF. CDR3 sequence (DNA): TGTGCCAGTCTTACGGGGAACTACGAGCAGTACTTC. Combining the CDR3 with reference TRBV28 and TRBJ2-7 gives the whole variable domain DVKVTQSSRYLVKRTGEKVFLECVQDMDHENMFWYRQDPGLGLRLIYFSYDVKMKEKGDIPEGYSVSREKKERFSLILESASTNQTSMYLCASLTGNYEQYFGPGTRLTVT.